These 22 T cell receptor beta chains originate from one sample sequenced in a study of CD8 T cells in ankylosing spondylitis. TCRdb processed the 5' RACE reads anew with MiXCR; each CDR3 protein has one entry. Of a few hundred thousand distinct CDR3 sequences in the sample, roughly 10% were seen once. Sequenced: blood, either unsorted or a sorted T cell fraction (not recorded which). The receptors stem from a female donor with ankylosing spondylitis or in good health (not recorded which).

J is TRBJ2-3 and V is TRBV30, with D possibly TRBD2 on 7 matching bases. The CDR3 is 15 residues long. V shed 3 bases and J shed 2 bases, with 15 bases lying between them. Germline lookup yields CDR1 GTSNPN and CDR2 SVGIG (reference sequence). For the CDR3, the DNA is TGTGCCTGGAGGAGTGGGGGGGCCATCACAGATACGCAGTATTTT. Encoded protein: CAWRSGGAITDTQYF.

This clonotype was detected a few times. This chain uses TRBV5-1 with TRBJ2-3; 7 bases agree with TRBD1. CDR1 is SGHRS, CDR2 YFSETQ, per germline. V shed 8 bases, J shed 1 base, and the junction held 7 bases outside the gene matches. The CDR3 spans 14 residues. This CDR3 reads CASTFDRGTDTQYF. Written as DNA, the CDR3 is TGCGCCAGTACATTCGACAGGGGCACAGATACGCAGTATTTT.

This clonotype was counted at least ten times. V and J are TRBV20-1 and TRBJ1-1; D perhaps matches TRBD1 (6 bases). V gave up 2 bases and J gave up 0 bases, with 13 bases separating them. The CDR3 runs 15 residues. The germline V gene has CDR1 DFQATT and CDR2 SNEGSKA (reference sequence). CDR3 nucleotide sequence: TGCAGTGCTAGATTCCGGGGGGCCATGAACACTGAAGCTTTCTTT. Residues: CSARFRGAMNTEAFF.

This rearrangement joins TRBV2 to TRBJ2-7; TRBD1 matches at 7 bases. CDR1 and CDR2 from the germline V gene are SNHLY and FYNNEI. The CDR3 runs to 17 residues. V gave up 5 bases and J gave up 0 bases; unmatched junction bases: 13. CDR3 in DNA: TGTGCCAGCAGTTTGAGACAGGGCCCCCCACTCTCCTACGAGCAGTACTTC. Encoded protein: CASSLRQGPPLSYEQYF.

The chain recombines TRBV5-5 with TRBJ1-5; no clear D. The CDR3 extends over 16 amino acids. V lost 2 bases, J lost 0 bases, and 12 bases lay in between. CDR1 SGHKS and CDR2 YYEKEE come from the germline V gene (reference sequence). In DNA, the CDR3 is TGTGCCAGCAGCTTAGATCTCCCAACTAGCAATCAGCCCCAGCATTTT. Encoded protein: CASSLDLPTSNQPQHF.

This clonotype was seen at least ten times. The chain recombines TRBV5-1 with TRBJ1-1; D is unclear. Trimming stripped 2 bases from V and 0 bases from J, with 8 bases between. The germline gives CDR1 SGHRS, CDR2 YFSETQ. The CDR3 length is 14 residues. The CDR3 DNA follows: TGCGCCAGCAGCTTAGCCAGCATGAACACTGAAGCTTTCTTT. Protein: CASSLASMNTEAFF.

This clonotype has only a few counts. The CDR3: CATSSQTVDNGYTF. The DNA of the CDR3 is TGTGCCACCAGCAGCCAAACGGTTGATAATGGCTACACCTTC. V usage is TRBV15 and J usage is TRBJ1-2, with unresolved D. V gave up 3 bases and J gave up 6 bases, with 14 bases separating them. Germline loops: CDR1 LNHNV, CDR2 YYDKDF (reference sequence). The CDR3 sequence is 14 residues long.

This clonotype was counted at least ten times. The V call is TRBV12-3 or TRBV12-4, the J call TRBJ2-1, with 11 bases aligning to TRBD2. The CDR3 is 15 residues long. The ends lost 4 bases at V and 8 bases at J; junction bases unmatched: 7. The CDR3 spells CASSYSGRAVDEQFF. DNA of the CDR3: TGTGCCAGCAGTTATAGCGGGAGGGCCGTTGATGAGCAGTTCTTC.

This clonotype was seen many times. CDR3: CASSFQDQETQYF. DNA for the CDR3: TGCGCCAGCAGCTTCCAGGACCAAGAGACCCAGTACTTC. The chain has TRBV5-1 and TRBJ2-5; D gene uncertain. V dropped 2 bases and J dropped 0 bases, with 5 bases sitting between them. Germline loops: CDR1 SGHRS, CDR2 YFSETQ. This CDR3 is built from 13 residues.

This clonotype was seen at least ten times. The V gene is TRBV5-6, the J gene TRBJ1-2, with 9 bases matching TRBD1. Germline V gives CDR1 SGHDT, CDR2 YYEEEE. CDR3 length: 13 amino acids. Trimming cost V 7 bases and J 6 bases; bases outside gene matches: 7. CDR3 amino acids: CASLGTGTHGYTF. CDR3 DNA sequence: TGTGCCAGCCTAGGGACAGGGACCCATGGCTACACCTTC.

This clonotype has a count of ten or more. The genes are TRBV6-2 or TRBV6-3 and TRBJ2-2; 10 bases match TRBD2. Germline V gene sequence: CDR1 MNHEY, CDR2 SVGEGT. Losses at the gene ends were 6 bases for V and 10 bases for J; bases not matched to a gene: 20. CDR3 length: 18 residues. The CDR3 is CASRKTSGIGTIEQELFF. The CDR3 DNA reads as TGTGCCAGCAGAAAAACTAGCGGGATAGGGACCATCGAGCAGGAGCTGTTTTTT.

A few counts support this clonotype. One end of the junction varies from germline; a read error may be responsible. The rearrangement links TRBV27 to TRBJ2-7; possibly TRBD1 for D (6 bases). CDR1 is MNHEY, CDR2 SMNVEV, per germline (reference sequence). There are 14 residues in the CDR3. The CDR3 sequence is CASSGGKSGTRALF. Here the CDR3 DNA reads TGTGCCAGCAGTGGGGGAAAATCCGGGACAAGGGCCCTCTTC.

The chain links TRBV20-1 to TRBJ1-5; perhaps TRBD1 as D (6 bases). Trimming removed 5 bases from V and 6 bases from J, with 20 bases in between. In germline, CDR1 is DFQATT, CDR2 SNEGSKA (reference sequence). This CDR3 contains 15 residues. CDR3 nucleotides: TGCAGTGCTGCTCGTGGGGGGGGCCGGAGTCAGCCCCAGCATTTT. Its translation: CSAARGGGRSQPQHF.

This clonotype was seen repeatedly, ten times or more. V and J are TRBV28 and TRBJ2-5; TRBD2 matches at 8 bases. Trimming cost V 5 bases and J 5 bases; bases outside gene matches: 7. CDR1 is MDHEN, CDR2 SYDVKM, per germline. This CDR3 is built from 14 residues. The CDR3 is CASSSPTGGETQYF. The CDR3 coding sequence is TGTGCCAGCAGTAGCCCCACGGGGGGGGAGACCCAGTACTTC.

Comment on this clonotype: The conserved phenylalanine or tryptophan normally closing the CDR3 is absent here, so this likely arose from a read error. The chain combines TRBV6-4 with TRBJ2-7; no clear D gene. CDR1 is MRHNA and CDR2 is SNTAGT in the germline V gene. There are 14 residues in the CDR3. In DNA form, the CDR3 reads TGTGCCAGCAGTGTTGAAATTGGAGTTTACGATCAGTACCTC. Translation: CASSVEIGVYDQYL.

V and J are TRBV5-1 and TRBJ2-5; 8 positions match TRBD1. V lost 0 bases and J lost 2; bases outside the gene matches: 6. This CDR3 spans 16 amino acids. Germline V gene data show CDR1 as SGHRS and CDR2 as YFSETQ. CDR3 sequence: CASSLGSDRGQETQYF. The CDR3 coding sequence is TGCGCCAGCAGCTTGGGTTCCGACAGGGGACAAGAGACCCAGTACTTC. The variable domain in full, completed from reference TRBV5-1 and TRBJ2-5, reads KAGVTQTPRYLIKTRGQQVTLSCSPISGHRSVSWYQQTPGQGLQFLFEYFSETQRNKGNFPGRFSGRQFSNSRSEMNVSTLELGDSALYLCASSLGSDRGQETQYFGPGTRLLVL.

This clonotype was seen ten or more times. V is TRBV20-1 and J is TRBJ1-2; no firm D call. V was pared by 5 bases and J by 8 bases, with 15 bases between. Germline V gene lookup returns CDR1 DFQATT and CDR2 SNEGSKA (reference sequence). The CDR3 is 12 amino acids. CDR3 DNA sequence: TGCAGTGCTTCGGACCCTCGCCTAGGCTACACCTTC. Residues: CSASDPRLGYTF.

The genes are TRBV11-1 and TRBJ2-1; D may be TRBD2 (7 bases). Trimming removed 4 bases at V and 8 bases at J, with 21 bases between. The CDR3 length is 16 residues. Germline V gene data show CDR1 as SGHAT and CDR2 as FQDESV (reference sequence). The DNA of the CDR3 is TGTGCCAGCAGCTCCCGATTTGGGGGGGGCCAGGATGAGCAGTTCTTC. Amino acid sequence: CASSSRFGGGQDEQFF.

This clonotype appeared many times. The chain recombines TRBV7-2 with TRBJ1-4; 7 bases match TRBD1. Looked up from germline, CDR1 is SGHTA and CDR2 is FQGNSA. There are 15 residues in the CDR3. Trimming cost V 2 bases and J 11 bases; bases outside gene matches: 11. The CDR3 region has the DNA TGTGCCAGCAGCTTACTGGGACAGCAGGGGGACAAACTGTTTTTT. Protein: CASSLLGQQGDKLFF.

This clonotype was recorded at least ten times. The chain combines TRBV20-1 with TRBJ2-1, with 14 bases lining up with TRBD2. V lost 5 bases and J lost 3; bases outside the gene matches: 21. The CDR3 sequence is 21 residues long. CDR1 DFQATT and CDR2 SNEGSKA come from the germline V gene (reference sequence). CDR3 loop: CSAPGPLTSGRDIFYYNEQFF. For the CDR3, the DNA is TGCAGTGCTCCCGGCCCCTTGACTAGCGGGAGGGATATATTCTACTACAATGAGCAGTTCTTC.

The V call is TRBV5-1, the J call TRBJ1-5, with D tentatively TRBD1 (6 bases). The germline V and J ends were trimmed by 3 bases and 7 bases, with 17 bases remaining between them. The length of the CDR3 is 15 residues. The germline CDR1 and CDR2 sequences are SGHRS and YFSETQ. This CDR3 is CASSSRPGGGQPQHF. The CDR3 DNA sequence: TGCGCCAGCAGCTCGCGGCCTGGGGGCGGCCAGCCCCAGCATTTT.

The genes are TRBV20-1 and TRBJ2-1; 9 bases fit TRBD2. Per germline, CDR1 DFQATT and CDR2 SNEGSKA (reference sequence). J gave up 6 bases and V 4 bases, and 7 bases lay outside the gene matches. This CDR3 is 14 amino acids long. The CDR3: CSAKTSGNFNEQFF. In nucleotides, the CDR3 is TGCAGTGCTAAGACTAGCGGTAATTTCAATGAGCAGTTCTTC.